Here is one T cell receptor beta chain with its context. Its antigen remains undetermined. Base qualities are missing; no much larger clone stands one base away. The data originate from a study of blood T cell repertoires in COVID-19 (dated by TCRdb to about 2020). A note on the overall study: Samples covering the acute and convalescent phases of COVID-19 were provided by collaborators in the United States, Italy and Spain. The repertoires were released in a freely available public database meant as a resource for research on the immune response to SARS-CoV-2. The sample metadata nearly always contained a de-identified subject ID, COVID-19 status, age in years and sex. HLA class I and class II types, where available, came from metadata supplied by the sample provider rather than from assay-based typing. The samples were drawn from two sources: the first 160 participants of the ongoing ImmuneRACE study, and fewer than 1,500 subjects contributed by 6 global collaborators. The material from the prospective study consisted of cDNA or gDNA derived from T cells, B-cell-depleted T cells, or PBMCs. Deeply sampled blood TCRbeta repertoires from subjects exposed to, actively infected with, or recovered from COVID-19 were included in the dataset. Broad study findings and their caveats: The amount of clinical and demographic metadata varied by source and participant and was provided uncurated.

The germline V gene (reference sequence) yields LGHDT for CDR1 and YNNKEL for CDR2. Taken from cysteine to phenylalanine, the CDR3 has 13 residues. The retained sequence is limited to the CDR3, 39 bases, with the frame set at the first base. At the junction V is shortened by 3 bases and J by 8 bases, with 13 bases in between. TCRbeta CDR3 regions were amplified from genomic DNA by means of the immunoSEQ Assay, a bias-controlled multiplex PCR. The study's processing was this. The number of nucleated cells in each sample was estimated from the amplification of reference gene primers within the assay. To quantify the absolute abundance of each unique TCRbeta CDR3 rearrangement, sequence reads were collapsed and filtered. Productive Simpson clonality was computed per sample as the square root of Simpson's diversity index over productive rearrangements. The immuneACCESS repertoire file appears here via TCRdb, limited to in-frame rearrangements. These files lack a portion of the clones; in checked studies, under half of the deficit traces to unresolved V genes, and the cause of the others is not known. V and J calls and clone size are given by that table; D and trimming were obtained from the DNA. The sample has 150,000 or so clones on record, around nine tenths of them singletons. The ten most abundant clones make up about 9.4% of the sample.

One collaborating source in Seattle enrolled patients during active infection and followed them longitudinally through the course of disease. Each collaborating institution followed its own protocols to collect whole blood in K2EDTA tubes. For TCRbeta analysis, collaborator samples were shipped as frozen whole blood, as isolated PBMCs, or as DNA extracted from either sample type. The rearranged chain carries TRBV3-1 (or the pseudogene TRBV3-2) and TRBJ1-2; TRBD1 is a weak D gene call, 6 bases matching. Sequencing was carried out using peripheral blood. The receptor's source is a woman aged 70 to 79 with COVID-19, enrolled during active disease. The nucleotides are TGTGCCAGCAGCCAGGGGGGGGCGTGGGGCTACACCTTC. Translated, it reads CASSQGGAWGYTF.